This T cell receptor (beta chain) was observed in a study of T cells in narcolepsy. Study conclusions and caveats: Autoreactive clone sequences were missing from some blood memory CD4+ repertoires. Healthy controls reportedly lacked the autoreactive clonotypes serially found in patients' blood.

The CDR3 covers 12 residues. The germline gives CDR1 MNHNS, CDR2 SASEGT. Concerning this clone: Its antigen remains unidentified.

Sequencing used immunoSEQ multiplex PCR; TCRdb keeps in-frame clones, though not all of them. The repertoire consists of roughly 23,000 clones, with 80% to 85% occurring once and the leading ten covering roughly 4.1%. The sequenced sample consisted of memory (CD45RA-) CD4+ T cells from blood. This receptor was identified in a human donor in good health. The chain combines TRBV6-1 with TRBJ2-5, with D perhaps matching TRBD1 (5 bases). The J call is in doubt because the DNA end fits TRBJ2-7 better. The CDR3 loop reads CASTTGSYEQYF. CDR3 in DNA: TGTGCCAGCACTACAGGCTCCTACGAGCAGTACTTC.